This entry lists 23 T cell receptor beta chains sequenced from one sample in a study of blood T cell repertoires in COVID-19. The data were produced by immunoSEQ multiplex PCR, yet TCRdb's version contains in-frame clones alone and is incomplete. The data contain 400,000 to 500,000 clones, 86% of them singletons. The source material was peripheral blood. The receptors come from a woman aged 25 to 39 with active or convalescent COVID-19.

J is TRBJ2-5 and V is TRBV5-4, with D possibly being TRBD2 (6 bases). Trimming cost V 0 bases and J 7 bases, with 22 bases left between them. The germline gives CDR1 SGHNT, CDR2 YYREEE (reference sequence). This CDR3 has 17 amino acids. The CDR3 region is CASSLEGGFPGELTQYF. The CDR3 DNA reads TGTGCCAGCAGCTTGGAGGGAGGCTTCCCAGGAGAATTGACCCAGTACTTC.

This rearrangement joins TRBV9 to TRBJ2-2; 7 nucleotides agree with TRBD2. This CDR3 has 15 residues. V lost 2 bases, J lost 4 bases, and 5 bases stayed unmatched. The germline V gene encodes CDR1 SGDLS and CDR2 YYNGEE. The CDR3 spells CASSVTSTGTGELFF. The CDR3, as DNA: TGTGCCAGCAGCGTGACTAGCACGGGCACCGGGGAGCTGTTTTTT.

The V gene is TRBV3-1 (or the pseudogene TRBV3-2), the J gene TRBJ2-1; 11 bases line up with TRBD2. CDR3 length: 15 amino acids. J was trimmed by 5 bases and V by 4 bases; bases with no gene match: 4. Germline V gene sequence: CDR1 LGHDT, CDR2 YNNKEL (reference sequence). This CDR3 reads CASSPGLAANNEQFF. Written as DNA, the CDR3 is TGTGCCAGCAGCCCGGGACTAGCGGCGAACAATGAGCAGTTCTTC.

This clone was seen just once. This rearrangement joins TRBV6-2 or TRBV6-3 to TRBJ2-7, with 9 bases aligning to TRBD2. Germline values: CDR1 MNHEY, CDR2 SVGEGT. V dropped 4 bases and J dropped 1; count of bases not matched to a gene: 11. CDR3 length: 17 amino acids. CDR3: CASSWGLAPSPSYEQYF. The CDR3 nucleotides read TGTGCCAGCAGTTGGGGACTAGCCCCAAGTCCATCCTACGAGCAGTACTTC.

The rearrangement joins TRBV5-5 to TRBJ2-7, with D perhaps TRBD1 (6 bases). Trimming left V 1 base short and J 9 bases short, with 17 bases between. CDR3 length: 14 amino acids. Germline assignment: CDR1 SGHKS and CDR2 YYEKEE (reference sequence). Written as DNA, the CDR3 is TGTGCCAGCAGCTTGCGGGTCGGGACATCGGTGCAGTACTTC. Its translation is CASSLRVGTSVQYF.

The chain employs TRBV28 and TRBJ2-3; TRBD2 is a possible D gene (6 bases). The CDR3 has 15 amino acids. The V end lost 6 bases, the J end lost 1 base, and 14 bases lay between the germline ends. Germline CDR1 is MDHEN and CDR2 is SYDVKM. In DNA form, the CDR3 reads TGTGCCAGCAGCCCACGGAGGGCCGGCACAGATACGCAGTATTTT. Protein: CASSPRRAGTDTQYF. Variable domain in full (rest from reference TRBV28 and TRBJ2-3): DVKVTQSSRYLVKRTGEKVFLECVQDMDHENMFWYRQDPGLGLRLIYFSYDVKMKEKGDIPEGYSVSREKKERFSLILESASTNQTSMYLCASSPRRAGTDTQYFGPGTRLTVL.

The chain links TRBV25-1 to TRBJ1-4, with D tentatively TRBD1 (5 bases). CDR3 length equals 15 residues. In germline, CDR1 is MGHDK, CDR2 SYGVNS. V was clipped by 6 bases and J by 6 bases, with 17 bases between them. The CDR3 is CASRATDPFDEKLFF. The CDR3 bases are TGTGCCAGCAGAGCGACAGACCCTTTCGATGAAAAACTGTTTTTT. Variable domain in full (rest from reference TRBV25-1 and TRBJ1-4): EADIYQTPRYLVIGTGKKITLECSQTMGHDKMYWYQQDPGMELHLIHYSYGVNSTEKGDLSSESTVSRIRTEHFPLTLESARPSHTSQYLCASRATDPFDEKLFFGSGTQLSVL.

This rearrangement joins TRBV5-1 to TRBJ1-3; D perhaps matches TRBD1 (5 bases). Per germline, CDR1 SGHRS and CDR2 YFSETQ. The CDR3 consists of 15 residues. The V end was cut by 0 bases, the J end by 0 bases, with 7 bases between. The DNA for the CDR3 is TGCGCCAGCAGCTTGGTGGGGGGCTCTGGAAACACCATATATTTT. Its translation is CASSLVGGSGNTIYF.

The gene calls are TRBV3-1 (or the pseudogene TRBV3-2) and TRBJ2-7, with 10 bases aligning to TRBD2. With V trimmed by 1 base and J by 0 bases, 6 bases remained unmatched. Germline loops: CDR1 LGHDT, CDR2 YNNKEL (reference sequence). This CDR3 region has 17 residues. CDR3 amino acids: CASSQGLGLASSYEQYF. The CDR3 nucleotides read TGTGCCAGCAGCCAAGGGTTGGGACTAGCGAGCTCCTACGAGCAGTACTTC.

The gene calls are TRBV2 and TRBJ2-5; D remains ambiguous. The CDR3 has 14 residues. Trimming left V 3 bases short and J 3 bases short, with 11 bases between. CDR1 and CDR2 from the germline V gene are SNHLY and FYNNEI. In DNA form, the CDR3 reads TGTGCCAGCAGTGATTCCAGTCCTGAAGAGACCCAGTACTTC. The encoded protein is CASSDSSPEETQYF. Based on the CDR3 plus reference TRBV2 and TRBJ2-5, the full variable domain is EPEVTQTPSHQVTQMGQEVILRCVPISNHLYFYWYRQILGQKVEFLVSFYNNEISEKSEIFDDQFSVERPDGSNFTLKIRSTKLEDSAMYFCASSDSSPEETQYFGPGTRLLVL.

The gene calls are TRBV6-1 and TRBJ2-7; 11 positions agree with TRBD1. Looked up from germline, CDR1 is MNHNS and CDR2 is SASEGT. V was clipped by 3 bases and J by 5 bases; unmatched bases: 3. The CDR3 totals 14 residues. The CDR3 DNA sequence: TGTGCCAGCAGTGACGGACAGGGGGCCCACGAGCAGTACTTC. Protein sequence: CASSDGQGAHEQYF.

This rearrangement joins TRBV7-8 to TRBJ2-3; D perhaps matches TRBD2 (5 bases). Germline V gives CDR1 SGHVS, CDR2 FQNEAQ. The ends were cut back, 1 base at V and 2 bases at J, with 10 bases in the middle. The CDR3 sequence is 15 residues long. The chain's CDR3 is CASSLGDYNTDTQYF. The CDR3 DNA reads as TGTGCCAGCAGCTTAGGCGACTACAACACAGATACGCAGTATTTT. The entire variable domain, with the rest obtained from reference TRBV7-8 and TRBJ2-3, is as follows: GAGVSQSPRYKVAKRGQDVALRCDPISGHVSLFWYQQALGQGPEFLTYFQNEAQLDKSGLPSDRFFAERPEGSVSTLKIQRTQQEDSAVYLCASSLGDYNTDTQYFGPGTRLTVL.

As for this clone: Other DNA sequences from this sample encode an identical CDR3 as well. The rearrangement uses TRBV5-4 and TRBJ2-2, with a tentative D call TRBD2 (5 bases). The CDR3 contains 15 residues. V was shortened by 0 bases and J by 5 bases, with 11 bases between the two germline ends. Germline values: CDR1 SGHNT, CDR2 YYREEE (reference sequence). CDR3 sequence reads: CASSLEGVGTGELFF. Written as DNA, the CDR3 is TGTGCCAGCAGCTTGGAGGGAGTTGGGACCGGGGAGCTGTTTTTT.

The chain employs TRBV18 and TRBJ1-4; TRBD1 matches at 7 bases. This CDR3 contains 16 residues. Germline V gene lookup returns CDR1 KGHSH and CDR2 LQKENI. The V segment lost 4 bases and the J segment 0 bases; nucleotides outside the gene matches: 5. In nucleotides, the CDR3 is TGTGCCAGCTCACGCCGGGACAGCTCAACTAATGAAAAACTGTTTTTT. Its protein is CASSRRDSSTNEKLFF.

This clone turned up a few times. The chain recombines TRBV4-1 with TRBJ1-3; 10 nucleotides match TRBD1. Per germline, CDR1 MGHRA and CDR2 YSYEKL. The CDR3 is 18 amino acids. V shed 2 bases, J shed 4 bases, and the junction held 11 bases outside the gene matches. CDR3 sequence (DNA): TGCGCCAGCAGCCAACGGACACAGGACAGGGGGAAAGGAAACACCATATATTTT. Its translation: CASSQRTQDRGKGNTIYF.

This clone has more than one count but fewer than ten. This chain joins TRBV6-5 and TRBJ2-7, with a tentative D call TRBD1 (5 bases). The CDR3 consists of 16 residues. Germline-derived CDR1 and CDR2 are MNHEY and SVGAGI. The V end was cut by 0 bases, the J end by 0 bases, with 12 bases between. Written as DNA, the CDR3 is TGTGCCAGCAGTTACTCGTCGGACATCCACTCCTACGAGCAGTACTTC. Its translation: CASSYSSDIHSYEQYF.

This chain uses TRBV6-1 with TRBJ2-1; the match to TRBD2 covers 7 bases. CDR3 length: 18 residues. V lost 2 bases to trimming and J lost 3 bases; unmatched junction nucleotides: 13. In germline, CDR1 is MNHNS, CDR2 SASEGT. The CDR3 DNA follows: TGTGCCAGCAGTGAACCAAGCAGGCCTAGCGGAGTCTACAATGAGCAGTTCTTC. This gives the protein CASSEPSRPSGVYNEQFF.

V and J are TRBV5-5 and TRBJ2-3; perhaps TRBD2 as D (5 bases). V lost 4 bases, J lost 2 bases, and 20 bases lay in between. Germline V CDR1 and CDR2: SGHKS, YYEKEE (reference sequence). CDR3 length equals 17 residues. CDR3 DNA sequence: TGTGCCAGCAGCAAAACCATAGACTACTCGCTCACAGATACGCAGTATTTT. It codes for CASSKTIDYSLTDTQYF.

J is TRBJ2-2 and V is TRBV19, with 7 positions matching TRBD2. Germline CDR1 is LNHDA and CDR2 is SQIVND (reference sequence). The length of the CDR3 is 16 residues. The J segment lost 5 bases and the V segment lost 4 bases, leaving 10 bases of the junction unmatched. As DNA, the CDR3 is TGTGCCAGTAGTACTAGGCTAGCGGCGAGTACCGGGGAGCTGTTTTTT. Its protein is CASSTRLAASTGELFF.

The genes are TRBV6-2 or TRBV6-3 and TRBJ2-1; 11 positions match TRBD2. The CDR3 contains 23 residues. After removal of 6 bases from V and 1 base from J, the junction contained 26 bases not matched to a gene. The germline gives CDR1 MNHEY, CDR2 SVGEGT. The DNA for the CDR3 is TGTGCCAGCAGCCGCCGGCCCGCTAGCGGGGGGCCGACTGGGGGTGGGTCCTACAATGAGCAGTTCTTC. Translating it yields CASSRRPASGGPTGGGSYNEQFF.

For the CDR3, the DNA is TGTGCCAGCAGCGTTGACGGGAACTCCTACAATGAGCAGTTCTTC. Its translation is CASSVDGNSYNEQFF. The rearrangement uses TRBV9 and TRBJ2-1; possible D gene TRBD2, 5 bases. CDR3 size: 15 residues. Between the trimmed V and J ends, which lost 2 bases and 0 bases, there was a span of 9 bases. CDR1 and CDR2 (germline): SGDLS, YYNGEE.

CDR3: CASSQEITGAQHF. CDR3 in DNA: TGTGCCAGCAGCCAAGAGATAACAGGGGCCCAGCATTTT. The chain has TRBV14 and TRBJ1-5; 7 bases line up with TRBD1. The junction had 4 bases not matched to a gene; V was cut back by 0 bases and J by 11 bases. Germline V gene sequence: CDR1 SGHDN, CDR2 FVKESK. The CDR3 runs 13 residues.

J is TRBJ2-5 and V is TRBV2; D uncertain. Trimming stripped 4 bases from V and 2 bases from J, with 8 bases between. Germline V gene data show CDR1 as SNHLY and CDR2 as FYNNEI. CDR3 length equals 13 residues. In nucleotides, the CDR3 is TGTGCCAGCAGTGTTGAGAGACAAGAGACCCAGTACTTC. This codes for CASSVERQETQYF.